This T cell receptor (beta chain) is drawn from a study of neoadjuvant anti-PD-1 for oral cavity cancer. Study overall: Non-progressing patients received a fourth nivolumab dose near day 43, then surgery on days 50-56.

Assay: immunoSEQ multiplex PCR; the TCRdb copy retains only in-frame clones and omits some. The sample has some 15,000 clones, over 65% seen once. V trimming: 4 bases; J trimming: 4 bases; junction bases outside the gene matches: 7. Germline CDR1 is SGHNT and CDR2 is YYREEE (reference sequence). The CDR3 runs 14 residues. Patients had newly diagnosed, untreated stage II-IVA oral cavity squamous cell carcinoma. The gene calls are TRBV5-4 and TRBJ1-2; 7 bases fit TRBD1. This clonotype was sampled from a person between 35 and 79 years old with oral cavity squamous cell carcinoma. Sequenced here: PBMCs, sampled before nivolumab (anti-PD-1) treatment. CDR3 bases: TGTGCCAGCAGCCGCCAGGGGGGCAGCTATGGCTACACCTTC. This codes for CASSRQGGSYGYTF.